The entry below gives a single T cell receptor (beta chain) sequence along with its context. This clone occurred a few times. Its cognate antigen has yet to be identified. Base quality data are lacking; no much larger clone is found one base away. The cohort was made up of 666 healthy bone marrow donors. Cohort members were all nominally healthy when sampled, although unrecorded immune exposures were likely present. The donor tested CMV seropositive, placing the donor among the 250 to 300 seropositive members of the cohort. Each donor provided a peripheral blood sample, and peripheral blood mononuclear cells were used for TCR beta sequencing. The Qiagen DNeasy Blood Extraction Kit was used to extract genomic DNA from the blood cell samples. The library relied on the immunoSEQ multiplex PCR assay. For the multiplex PCR, a mixture combining 60 forward primers for TCR Vbeta segments and 13 reverse primers for TCR Jbeta segments was used. The CDR3 region of rearranged TCR beta genes was amplified from genomic DNA with a multiplex PCR assay. Amplified TCR beta libraries were sequenced as 87-base-pair reads on the Illumina HiSeq System. The published analysis was carried out like this. In a later analysis, 80 million or so unique TCR beta chains were counted across the 666 repertoires, and roughly 9.9 million of these chains were shared by at least two donors. Raw reads were error-corrected and collapsed into unique sequences with a nearest-neighbor algorithm that merged closely related sequences to remove PCR and sequencing errors. CDR3 sequences were aligned to IMGT reference sequences to assign V, D and J gene segments. For a sequence to be retained, a match of at least six nucleotides to both a V gene segment and a J gene segment was required. Rearrangements were called productive when the CDR3 lacked stop codons and stayed in frame with V and J; all others were non-productive. CDR3 was defined according to IMGT convention as the region running from the second conserved V-encoded cysteine to the conserved J-encoded phenylalanine. The earlier analysis of some 600 of the donors excluded sequences that lacked an unambiguous match to a single V gene segment. In an earlier analysis of 500 to 750 of the donors, V segments were called functional above 56.7% productive rearrangements and were called segregating when the between-donor standard deviation exceeded 5%. A statistical classification framework was built for diagnosing cytomegalovirus status from the catalog of TCR beta chain sequences. V and J gene assignment, in a later analysis, came from comparing TCR nucleotide sequences with IMGT/GENE-DB human TR gene sequences. Using the TCRdist pipeline, a later analysis assigned CDR3 sequences along with most-parsimonious VDJ recombination scenarios. A later analysis defined each TCR beta chain by its CDR3 amino acid sequence plus V-gene family, and excluded reads lacking a unique V-gene family. A later analysis removed 500 to 600 highly shared, low-generation-probability nucleotide sequences to deal with suspected cross-contamination and a sequencing artifact. In a later analysis, a clonal expansion index was calculated for each public chain from normalized within-repertoire ranks of inferred template counts. In a later analysis, generation probabilities were computed with a VDJ recombination model fitted to out-of-frame rearrangements, and the resulting probabilities were checked against IGoR. Hypergeometric tests were used in a later analysis to score TCR-TCR, TCR-HLA and TCR-CMV co-occurrence, with a repertoire-size bias correction applied to the TCR pairs. To estimate false discovery rates, a later analysis permuted the HLA or CMV assignments 20 times. A later analysis grouped co-occurring TCRs with DBSCAN, adding TCRdist sequence similarity when clustering within HLA-allele-positive subsets. Repertoires with fewer than 30,000 or more than 120,000 public chains were left out of co-occurrence clustering, as were about 5 repertoires with anomalous nucleotide sharing. What TCRdb holds here is the immuneACCESS table cut down to in-frame rearrangements. Part of the clones is not present; checked against another copy, under half of the missing clones reflect an unresolved V gene, and the others are unexplained. V and J calls and clone size follow that table, whereas D and trimming were derived from the DNA. The sample records about 95,000 clones, 82% of which are singletons. The top ten hold around 3.7% of the sample.

The CDR3 spans 14 residues, from the cysteine through the phenylalanine. The CDR3 DNA has 42 bases and is translated from base 1. Clipping removes 5 bases from V and 6 bases from J, with 5 as the unmatched junction base count. Based on the germline V gene (reference sequence), the CDR1 and CDR2 sequences are MNHEY and SMNVEV. This sample stems from a study of cytomegalovirus exposure and HLA in healthy donors (dated by TCRdb to about 2017). Looking at the study overall: In an earlier analysis of 450 to 750 of the donors, approximately 260 Gb of sequence data and 100 million or so unique TCR beta sequences from about 179 million T cells were reported. All discovery cohort repertoires had been generated using a single sequencing platform. To predict cytomegalovirus infection status, the study combined high-throughput TCR immunosequencing, statistical association of individual TCRs with disease status, and machine learning. Besides the first cohort of 550 to 750 subjects, a separate validation cohort made up of 95 to 150 different subjects was used. The study aimed to test whether signatures of past pathogen exposure could be identified by cataloging public T cell receptors. Genome-wide SNP genotypes for about 65% of the 666 donors were used in a later genetic analysis, which treated that subset as a discovery cohort. Because of strong linkage in the cohort, 5 or 6 DR-DQ haplotypes were treated as single units for association and clustering. HLA typing included class I and class II loci at four-digit resolution. Typing coverage differed by locus: A, B, C, DRB1 and DQB1 were typed in roughly 629-630 donors, DQA1 in 522, DPA1 in 600 to 610, and DPB1 in roughly 470. A later analysis re-examined previously published TCR beta repertoires from roughly 720 donors and added high-resolution HLA genotyping to investigate patterns of TCR occurrence. Across some 400 genotyped donors of the cohort, an average of about 240,000 unique TCR beta nucleotide sequences per donor were sequenced, and roughly 20% of those sequences were non-productive. To decide whether each TCR beta V gene segment behaved as functional or pseudogenic, an earlier analysis of approximately 590 of the donors relied on high-throughput TCR beta sequencing. Alongside the repertoire data, information on donor age, sex, ethnicity and CMV serostatus was compiled. Using immunosequencing, the study profiled T cell repertoires from roughly 650 subjects and related those repertoires to cytomegalovirus serostatus. Rather than drawing on any new phenotypic data, the later analysis identified candidate immune exposures from TCR beta sequences and the way those sequences occurred across donors. Of the roughly 400 genotyped donors, 65% to 90% were placed in the genetic ancestry cluster associated with self-reported Caucasian donors. An early release covering roughly 600 HLA-typed donors comprised approximately 290 gigabases of sequencing data and about 90 million unique TCR sequences. Overall study outcomes, separate from this receptor: A later genetic analysis associated a missense DCLRE1C variant with V-gene and J-gene trimming of TCR beta chains, and an independent cohort replicated the association. A later analysis found that most CMV-associated TCR beta chains appeared HLA-restricted, with HLA associations seemingly driven largely by CMV exposure. A later analysis found that TCR association rates varied across HLA loci, with DRB1 alleles showing the most associated TCRs and HLA-C alleles the fewest. Compared with the 666-donor mean, donors in an Asian-associated ancestry cluster had fewer N-insertions in productive TCRs, according to a later genetic analysis. A cluster of highly shared sequence variants was judged likely to represent a technical artifact of the sequencing pipeline. Most TCR sequences were seen in very few donors, while some public TCRs were found in many individuals. Because counts were too low, some 17 rarely observed V segments, including chromosome 9 orphons, were excluded from the earlier analysis of 587 of the donors. Roughly uniform sequencing depth across donors was assumed in presence/absence analyses, although this assumption may not hold. Cytomegalovirus status was reported to be diagnosed by the classifier with high specificity and sensitivity in both the original and validation cohorts. In an earlier analysis of fewer than 700 of the donors, most TCR beta V segments appeared in productive rearrangements about 87% or about 30% of the time, broadly matching IMGT annotations. Correlated functional status among segregating V segments might be attributable to linkage disequilibrium, but an unknown experimental factor could not be ruled out. A few of the identified cytomegalovirus-associated TCR beta chains were confirmed in vitro to be specific for cytomegalovirus antigens. Strong co-occurrence of HLA alleles, especially DR and DQ, made assigning TCR associations to individual alleles difficult. A later analysis found that HLA-associated TCR beta chains were more clonally expanded and had lower generation probabilities than equally common non-associated chains. The authors suggested that the approach could potentially be generalized to other disease states and immunological phenotypes. In the study, some 160 TCR beta chains were listed as associated with cytomegalovirus. In a later analysis, around 17,000 TCR beta sequences were associated with specific HLA alleles at a false discovery rate of 0.05. The 87-base-pair reads could not distinguish some IMGT-functional V segments, including TRBV6-2 and TRBV6-3, so those segments were excluded. Immune exposure information for the cohort was limited to CMV serostatus. A further reported finding was that TCR beta sequences accurately predicted the HLA-A and HLA-B alleles for most subjects in the first cohort. In this cohort, only TCR beta chains were sequenced, and detectable features were limited by the absence of alpha or paired-chain data. Because HLA typing was missing for some donors at each locus, association tests included only the typed subset. In a later analysis, several top co-occurrence clusters were reported to appear linked to parvovirus B19, influenza, CMV and Epstein-Barr virus.

This clonotype was sampled from a man aged 25 to 40 in good health and CMV-seropositive. What was sequenced was PBMCs. The rearranged chain carries TRBV27 and TRBJ2-1; TRBD1 agrees with 9 junctional bases. Read as DNA, the sequence is TGTGCCAGCAGTGAGGACAGGGGAGTCAATGAGCAGTTCTTC. Its translation is CASSEDRGVNEQFF.